This T cell receptor beta chain emerged from a study of PD-L1 blockade in urothelial cancer. Study in general: A median blood sample held roughly 150,000 T cells and tens of thousands of unique TCRs. Whole-study results and caveats: Expansion of tumor-associated blood clones at 3 weeks was greater in durable-benefit patients.

TCR analog templates of synthetic origin were spiked into each PCR. Data came from immunoSEQ multiplex PCR; TCRdb stores just in-frame clones and leaves some out. The table shows 90,000 to 130,000 clones, with around 93% occurring only once. The CDR3 covers 11 residues. Notes on this clone: What it binds is not known.

Time point specified: peripheral blood 6 weeks after treatment start. The source of this sequence is a man aged 55 to 70 with urothelial cancer. The gene calls are TRBV21-1 and TRBJ1-1; the table's D call, TRBD1, was not checked against the DNA. TRBV21-1 is recorded as a pseudogene. Sequences were derived from PBMCs, sampled around atezolizumab (anti-PD-L1) treatment. In DNA, the CDR3 is TGTGCCAGACGGACAGGGACTGAAGCTTTCTTT. Translation gives CARRTGTEAFF.